The entry below gives a single T cell receptor (beta chain) sequence along with its context. The specificity of this receptor is unknown. One base away there is no much larger clone; base qualities are not given. The CDR3 spans 14 residues, from the cysteine through the phenylalanine. This entry keeps only the CDR3 DNA: 42 bases, framed from base 1. V is pruned by 4 bases and J by 7 bases, leaving 5 bases of the junction without a gene match. Looking up the germline V gene yields CDR1 SGHAT and CDR2 FQNNGV. TCRbeta CDR3 regions were amplified from genomic DNA using the immunoSEQ Assay, a bias-controlled multiplex PCR. The published analysis was carried out like this. The number of nucleated cells in each sample was estimated from the amplification of reference gene primers within the assay. Sequence reads were collapsed and filtered to measure the absolute abundance of every unique TCRbeta CDR3 rearrangement. Productive Simpson clonality was computed per sample as the square root of Simpson's diversity index over productive rearrangements. TCRdb carries this immuneACCESS record with in-frame sequences only. Its versions omit some clonotypes, under half of them owing to an unresolved V gene in the studies checked, with the rest unexplained. The DNA gave D and trimming, while V, J and clone size come from that table. This sample lists around 170,000 clones; roughly 81% were detected once. About 12% of the sample comes from the top ten.

This record belongs to a study of blood T cell repertoires in COVID-19 (TCRdb year 2020). At the level of the whole study: Samples from collaborators originated in the United States, Italy and Spain and spanned both the acute and convalescent phases of COVID-19. Subjects who had been exposed to COVID-19, were actively infected with it, or had recovered from it provided the deeply sampled blood TCRbeta repertoires that made up the dataset. A de-identified subject ID, COVID-19 status, age in years and sex were almost always included in the sample metadata. Samples came from the ongoing ImmuneRACE study (first 160 participants) plus 1,254 subjects from 6 global collaborators. The material from the prospective study consisted of cDNA or gDNA derived from T cells, B-cell-depleted T cells, or PBMCs. The repertoires were made available in a free public database intended to serve as a resource for research on the immune response to SARS-CoV-2. Where available, HLA class I and class II types were obtained from metadata supplied by the sample provider rather than from assay-based typing.

One collaborating source in Seattle enrolled patients during active infection and followed them longitudinally through the course of disease. The collaborating institutions used their own protocols to collect whole blood in K2EDTA tubes. For TCRbeta analysis, collaborators shipped samples in one of three forms: frozen whole blood, isolated PBMCs, or DNA extracted from either of those sample types. The paper's findings and limits, for the study overall: How much clinical and demographic metadata was included differed by source and by participant, and the metadata was provided uncurated.

Sequenced material: peripheral blood. Recombination joined TRBV11-2 with TRBJ2-1; 9 bases in the junction line up with TRBD1. This TCR derives from a woman of 80 years or more with COVID-19, enrolled during active disease. The CDR3 protein sequence reads: CASSSTTGGNEQFF. The nucleotides read TGTGCCAGCAGCTCGACGACAGGGGGGAATGAGCAGTTCTTC.